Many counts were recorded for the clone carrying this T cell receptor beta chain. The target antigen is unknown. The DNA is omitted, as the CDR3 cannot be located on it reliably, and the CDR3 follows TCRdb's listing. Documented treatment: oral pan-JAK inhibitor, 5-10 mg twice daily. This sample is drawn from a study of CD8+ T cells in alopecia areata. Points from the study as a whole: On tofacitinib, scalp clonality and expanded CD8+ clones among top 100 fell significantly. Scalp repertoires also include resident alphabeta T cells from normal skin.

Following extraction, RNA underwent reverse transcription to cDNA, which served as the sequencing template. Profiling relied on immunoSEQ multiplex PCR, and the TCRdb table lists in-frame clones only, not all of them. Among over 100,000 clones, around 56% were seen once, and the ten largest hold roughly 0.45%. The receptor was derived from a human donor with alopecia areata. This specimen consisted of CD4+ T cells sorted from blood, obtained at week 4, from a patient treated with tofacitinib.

The CDR3 reads CASSGEQFFGKQFF. This rearrangement joins TRBV7-3 to TRBJ2-1; the table's D call of TRBD2 was not tested on the DNA. Looked up from germline, CDR1 is SGHTA and CDR2 is FQGTGA. The CDR3 sequence runs 14 residues, both termini included.